These 11 T cell receptor beta chains originate from one sample sequenced in a study of cytomegalovirus exposure and HLA in healthy donors. The PCR used 60 Vbeta and 13 Jbeta primers. The method was immunoSEQ multiplex PCR; TCRdb's version includes in-frame clones alone and lacks a portion of them. This repertoire shows about 76,000 clones, about four fifths found once; its top ten account for 8% to 10%. Sequenced input: PBMCs. The receptors stem from a woman aged 35 to 49 in good health and CMV-seropositive.

V is TRBV18 and J is TRBJ1-1, with 10 bases that match TRBD1. The CDR3 consists of 14 residues. After removal of 5 bases from V and 4 bases from J, the junction contained 4 bases not matched to a gene. CDR1 and CDR2 from the germline V gene are KGHSH and LQKENI. CDR3 loop: CASSTGTGVTEAFF. As DNA, the CDR3 is TGTGCCAGCTCAACCGGGACAGGGGTCACTGAAGCTTTCTTT.

The chain is built from TRBV14 and TRBJ2-7, with TRBD2 matching over 10 bases. Germline CDR1 is SGHDN and CDR2 is FVKESK. The CDR3 is made up of 14 amino acids. V shed 4 bases and J 3 bases; nucleotides not matched to a gene: 3. The chain's CDR3 is CASSPGLANYEQYF. CDR3 nucleotide sequence: TGTGCCAGCAGCCCGGGACTAGCGAACTACGAGCAGTACTTC.

The gene calls are TRBV2 and TRBJ2-2, with D perhaps matching TRBD2 (5 bases). Germline loops: CDR1 SNHLY, CDR2 FYNNEI. V dropped 6 bases and J dropped 0 bases, with 11 bases sitting between them. CDR3 length: 15 residues. CDR3 region: CASRGRLPNTGELFF. In DNA form, the CDR3 reads TGTGCCAGCAGGGGGAGACTCCCGAACACCGGGGAGCTGTTTTTT.

In this sample, this clone turned up once. V gene TRBV7-3 combines with J gene TRBJ1-1, with D perhaps matching TRBD1 (6 bases). V was clipped by 6 bases and J by 8 bases, with 19 bases between them. CDR1 is SGHTA and CDR2 is FQGTGA in the germline V gene. The CDR3 runs 14 residues. The CDR3 DNA is TGTGCCAGCAGTCCCACAGGGTCCCAATCGGAAGCTTTCTTT. Protein sequence: CASSPTGSQSEAFF.

The chain carries TRBV19 and TRBJ1-3; D gene unclear. The CDR3 consists of 11 residues. Per the germline V gene, CDR1 is LNHDA and CDR2 is SQIVND (reference sequence). V dropped 4 bases and J dropped 4 bases, with 2 bases sitting between them. CDR3 protein: CASSTGNTIYF. Written as DNA, the CDR3 is TGTGCCAGTAGTACGGGAAACACCATATATTTT.

The J gene is TRBJ2-5, the V gene TRBV6-1; D is unclear. V lost 1 base to trimming and J lost 7 bases, with 7 bases between them. There are 12 residues in the CDR3. Germline loops: CDR1 MNHNS, CDR2 SASEGT. DNA for the CDR3: TGTGCCAGCAGTGAAGGTTCGGGGACCCAGTACTTC. Amino acids: CASSEGSGTQYF.

The V gene is TRBV7-7, the J gene TRBJ2-3, with TRBD2 identical over 8 bases. The CDR3 has 14 amino acids. Germline CDR1 is SSHAT and CDR2 is FNYEAQ (reference sequence). With V trimmed by 5 bases and J by 4 bases, 5 bases remained unmatched. This chain's CDR3 is CASSQYSGADTQYF. The CDR3 DNA sequence: TGTGCCAGCAGCCAGTATAGCGGGGCAGATACGCAGTATTTT. Together with reference TRBV7-7 and TRBJ2-3, the CDR3 gives the full variable domain: GAGVSQSPRYKVTKRGQDVTLRCDPISSHATLYWYQQALGQGPEFLTYFNYEAQPDKSGLPSDRFSAERPEGSISTLTIQRTEQRDSAMYRCASSQYSGADTQYFGPGTRLTVL.

This sequence joins TRBV28 and TRBJ1-2, with D maybe TRBD1 (6 bases). In germline, CDR1 is MDHEN, CDR2 SYDVKM. The CDR3 consists of 13 residues. V was pared by 6 bases and J by 5 bases, with 13 bases between. The CDR3 nucleotides are TGTGCCAGCAGCAACTCGGGACAATATGGCTACACCTTC. Amino acid sequence: CASSNSGQYGYTF.

The CDR3 sequence: CASSPQSRGQVEQYF. The CDR3 bases are TGTGCCAGCTCACCACAATCCAGGGGGCAAGTGGAGCAGTACTTC. The V call is TRBV18, the J call TRBJ2-7, with 8 positions matching TRBD1. The CDR3 runs to 15 residues. The germline gives CDR1 KGHSH, CDR2 LQKENI. Losses at the gene ends were 1 base for V and 7 bases for J; bases not matched to a gene: 9.

The genes are TRBV11-2 and TRBJ2-3; 12 bases align to TRBD1. This CDR3 region has 15 residues. Germline CDR1 SGHAT, CDR2 FQNNGV. The V segment lost 4 bases and the J segment 5 bases; nucleotides outside the gene matches: 4. CDR3 sequence (DNA): TGTGCCAGCAGCTACGGGACAGGGGGCCGAGATACGCAGTATTTT. Translation: CASSYGTGGRDTQYF.

V and J are TRBV9 and TRBJ2-5, with 15 bases identical to TRBD2. CDR1 is SGDLS, CDR2 YYNGEE, per germline. This CDR3 has 17 residues. Trimming took 3 bases from V and 2 from J; bases not matched to a gene: 5. The CDR3 DNA follows: TGTGCCAGCAGCGCCGGACTAGCGGGGGGGATTCAAGAGACCCAGTACTTC. Translated: CASSAGLAGGIQETQYF.